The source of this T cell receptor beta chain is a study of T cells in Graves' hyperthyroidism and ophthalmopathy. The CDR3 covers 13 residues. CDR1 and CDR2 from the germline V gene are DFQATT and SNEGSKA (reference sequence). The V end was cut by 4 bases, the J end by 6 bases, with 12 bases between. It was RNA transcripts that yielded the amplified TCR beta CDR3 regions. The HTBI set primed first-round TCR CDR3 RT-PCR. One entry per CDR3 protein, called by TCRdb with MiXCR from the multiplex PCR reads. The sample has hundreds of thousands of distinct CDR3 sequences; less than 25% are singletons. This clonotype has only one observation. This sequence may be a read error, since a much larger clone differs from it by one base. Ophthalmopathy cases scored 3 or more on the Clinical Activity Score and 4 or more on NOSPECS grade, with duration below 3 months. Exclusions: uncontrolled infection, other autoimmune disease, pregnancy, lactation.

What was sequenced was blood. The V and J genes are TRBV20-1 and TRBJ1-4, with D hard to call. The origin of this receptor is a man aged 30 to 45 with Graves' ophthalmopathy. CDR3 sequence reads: CSAIRGTDEKLFF. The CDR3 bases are TGCAGTGCTATCCGGGGAACCGATGAAAAACTGTTTTTT.